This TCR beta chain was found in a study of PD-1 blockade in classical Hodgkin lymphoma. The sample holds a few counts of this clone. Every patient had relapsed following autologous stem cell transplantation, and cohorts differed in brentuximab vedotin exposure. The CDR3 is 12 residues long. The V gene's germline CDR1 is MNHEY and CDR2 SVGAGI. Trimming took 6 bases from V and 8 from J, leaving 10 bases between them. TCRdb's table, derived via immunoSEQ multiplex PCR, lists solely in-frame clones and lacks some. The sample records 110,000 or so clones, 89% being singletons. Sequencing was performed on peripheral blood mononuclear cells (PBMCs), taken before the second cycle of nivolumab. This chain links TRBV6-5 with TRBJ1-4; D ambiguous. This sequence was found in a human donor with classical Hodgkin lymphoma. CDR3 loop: CASRGVGEKLFF. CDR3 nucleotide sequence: TGTGCCAGCAGGGGCGTCGGGGAAAAACTGTTTTTT.